This TCR beta chain was observed in a study of human T cells and chemical hapten exposure. Trimming took 2 bases from V and 2 from J, leaving 13 bases between them. Germline V gene lookup returns CDR1 MNHNS and CDR2 SASEGT. The CDR3 has 15 residues. General study findings and limits: With regard to DPC sensitization, TCRs above 1 in 1000 frequency did not change.

Comment on this clonotype: Its antigen is not identified.

Via MiXCR, TCRdb re-called the RACE reads, giving one row per CDR3 protein. The sample has over 300,000 distinct CDR3 sequences, 5.1% seen once; the top ten hold around 2.6%. As to time point: pre-sensitization, week 0. Treatment defined: therapeutic diphenylcyclopropenone sensitization with weekly scalp DPC. The input for sequencing was whole blood, taken in connection with sensitization to the hapten diphenylcyclopropenone (DPC). This receptor was obtained from a woman aged 45-65 years with alopecia areata. Some clones in this sample may be carry-over from other donors' samples. The V gene is TRBV6-1, the J gene TRBJ2-7; D uncertain. The CDR3 protein is CASSEKWAEPYEQYF. In DNA form, the CDR3 reads TGTGCCAGCAGTGAAAAGTGGGCGGAACCCTACGAGCAGTACTTC.